One sample yielded the 30 T cell receptor beta chains listed below, sequenced in a study of blood T cell repertoires in COVID-19. Here immunoSEQ multiplex PCR was the method, and the copy in TCRdb shows in-frame clones only, minus some. The top ten clones hold about 1.5% of a sample with around 210,000 clones, around 88% of them seen once. The material sequenced was peripheral blood. The source of these receptors is a man aged 18 to 29 with active or convalescent COVID-19.

The V call is TRBV14, the J call TRBJ2-7; the D gene is possibly TRBD1 (5 bases). The CDR3 is made up of 14 amino acids. Germline V lookup: CDR1 SGHDN, CDR2 FVKESK. V lost 2 bases, J lost 2 bases, and 10 bases lay in between. DNA of the CDR3: TGTGCCAGCAGCCAATGGGGCAATGCCTACGAGCAGTACTTC. The encoded protein is CASSQWGNAYEQYF. The full variable domain, its missing parts supplied by reference TRBV14 and TRBJ2-7, is EAGVTQFPSHSVIEKGQTVTLRCDPISGHDNLYWYRRVMGKEIKFLLHFVKESKQDESGMPNNRFLAERTGGTYSTLKVQPAELEDSGVYFCASSQWGNAYEQYFGPGTRLTVT.

The chain recombines TRBV19 with TRBJ1-1; D is undetermined. CDR1 and CDR2 (germline): LNHDA, SQIVND (reference sequence). The CDR3 totals 11 residues. Trimming stripped 5 bases from V and 6 bases from J, with 7 bases between. The DNA of the CDR3 is TGTGCCAGTAGTGGGCGATCTGAAGCTTTCTTT. It is translated as CASSGRSEAFF.

The chain has TRBV19 and TRBJ1-1, with 9 nucleotides matching TRBD1. The CDR3 contains 14 residues. Per germline, CDR1 LNHDA and CDR2 SQIVND (reference sequence). V lost 3 bases to trimming and J lost 10 bases; unmatched junction nucleotides: 9. Written as DNA, the CDR3 is TGTGCCAGTAGTATGGGACAGGGAATTTTGGGAGCTTTCTTT. Translated: CASSMGQGILGAFF.

The rearrangement links TRBV7-8 to TRBJ1-1; D is possibly TRBD1 (5 bases). The CDR3 is made up of 15 amino acids. V lost 5 bases to trimming and J lost 1 base, with 14 bases between them. Germline lookup yields CDR1 SGHVS and CDR2 FQNEAQ. CDR3 amino acids: CASSLGRGGNTEAFF. The CDR3 DNA follows: TGTGCCAGCAGCCTTGGAAGGGGCGGGAACACTGAAGCTTTCTTT. Based on the CDR3 plus reference TRBV7-8 and TRBJ1-1, the full variable domain is GAGVSQSPRYKVAKRGQDVALRCDPISGHVSLFWYQQALGQGPEFLTYFQNEAQLDKSGLPSDRFFAERPEGSVSTLKIQRTQQEDSAVYLCASSLGRGGNTEAFFGQGTRLTVV.

This sequence joins TRBV27 and TRBJ1-4, with 8 positions matching TRBD1. CDR3 size: 17 residues. Germline assignment: CDR1 MNHEY and CDR2 SMNVEV (reference sequence). With V trimmed by 3 bases and J by 8 bases, 14 bases remained unmatched. The CDR3 nucleotides read TGTGCCAGCAGTTTCGGCCGACAGGGACAGGTGATCGAAAAACTGTTTTTT. This gives the protein CASSFGRQGQVIEKLFF.

The J gene is TRBJ2-1, the V gene TRBV9; 7 nucleotides align to TRBD2. CDR3 length equals 17 residues. V dropped 4 bases and J dropped 7; count of bases not matched to a gene: 17. Looked up from germline, CDR1 is SGDLS and CDR2 is YYNGEE. The CDR3 region is CASSSPLTGTIPNEQFF. The CDR3 DNA sequence: TGTGCCAGCAGCTCCCCATTGACCGGGACTATCCCAAATGAGCAGTTCTTC. Variable domain in full (rest from reference TRBV9 and TRBJ2-1): DSGVTQTPKHLITATGQRVTLRCSPRSGDLSVYWYQQSLDQGLQFLIQYYNGEERAKGNILERFSAQQFPDLHSELNLSSLELGDSALYFCASSSPLTGTIPNEQFFGPGTRLTVL.

The chain links TRBV28 to TRBJ1-1; 7 positions match TRBD1. The ends lost 7 bases at V and 5 bases at J; junction bases unmatched: 7. The CDR3 is made up of 13 amino acids. Germline loops: CDR1 MDHEN, CDR2 SYDVKM. The CDR3 region is CASKTPGGTEAFF. The CDR3, as DNA: TGTGCCAGCAAGACCCCAGGGGGGACTGAAGCTTTCTTT. Full variable domain (outside the CDR3, taken from reference TRBV28 and TRBJ1-1): DVKVTQSSRYLVKRTGEKVFLECVQDMDHENMFWYRQDPGLGLRLIYFSYDVKMKEKGDIPEGYSVSREKKERFSLILESASTNQTSMYLCASKTPGGTEAFFGQGTRLTVV.

V gene TRBV27 combines with J gene TRBJ1-3; D remains unclear. Trimming shortened V by 5 bases and J by 4 bases, and 9 bases separated the two germline ends. This CDR3 is 13 amino acids long. Looked up from germline, CDR1 is MNHEY and CDR2 is SMNVEV (reference sequence). CDR3 DNA: TGTGCCAGCAGTCCCCTCCCGGGAAACACCATATATTTT. This encodes CASSPLPGNTIYF.

J is TRBJ2-1 and V is TRBV5-1; TRBD2 agrees at 7 bases. The CDR3 has 18 amino acids. Trimming at V came to 4 bases and at J to 4 bases, leaving 17 bases not matched to a gene. The germline V gene has CDR1 SGHRS and CDR2 YFSETQ. This CDR3 is CASSHGRRAVLTYNEQFF. The CDR3 DNA follows: TGCGCCAGCAGCCACGGGAGGCGGGCCGTTCTAACATACAATGAGCAGTTCTTC.

This clone was observed a few times. The rearrangement uses TRBV7-2 and TRBJ2-4; D is undetermined. The germline CDR1 and CDR2 sequences are SGHTA and FQGNSA. V shed 2 bases and J shed 0 bases, with 8 bases lying between them. The CDR3 has 15 amino acids. The CDR3 coding sequence is TGTGCCAGCAGCTTACAGGTGTTAGCCAAAAACATTCAGTACTTC. Its protein product is CASSLQVLAKNIQYF. Looking up the rest from reference TRBV7-2 and TRBJ2-4 gives the full variable domain: GAGVSQSPSNKVTEKGKDVELRCDPISGHTALYWYRQSLGQGLEFLIYFQGNSAPDKSGLPSDRFSAERTGGSVSTLTIQRTQQEDSAVYLCASSLQVLAKNIQYFGAGTRLSVL.

V is TRBV5-6 and J is TRBJ1-6; tentatively, D is TRBD1 (6 bases). The CDR3 spans 16 residues. Trimming took 0 bases from V and 5 from J, leaving 12 bases between them. Germline V CDR1 and CDR2: SGHDT, YYEEEE. CDR3 nucleotide sequence: TGTGCCAGCAGCTTGGCGGGGGGCAGTAATAATTCACCCCTCCACTTT. Its translation is CASSLAGGSNNSPLHF.

The V gene is TRBV28, the J gene TRBJ2-7; TRBD1 aligns across 10 bases. The CDR3 runs to 16 residues. The V segment lost 5 bases and the J segment 3 bases; nucleotides outside the gene matches: 10. Germline lookup yields CDR1 MDHEN and CDR2 SYDVKM. CDR3 in DNA: TGTGCCAGCAGTGTCGGGACAGGGGCAACCTACTACGAGCAGTACTTC. It encodes CASSVGTGATYYEQYF.

The V call is TRBV30, the J call TRBJ2-1, with a possible D match to TRBD2 (5 bases). The germline V gene has CDR1 GTSNPN and CDR2 SVGIG (reference sequence). Trimming removed 2 bases at V and 5 bases at J, with 13 bases between. The CDR3 runs to 14 residues. DNA of the CDR3: TGTGCCTGGAGTAATGCGGGCCTGGACAATGAGCAGTTCTTC. Translating gives CAWSNAGLDNEQFF.

This clone has a single count. The chain has TRBV5-6 and TRBJ2-7; TRBD2 agrees at 7 bases. The CDR3 extends over 17 amino acids. CDR1 SGHDT and CDR2 YYEEEE come from the germline V gene. Losses at the gene ends were 4 bases for V and 0 bases for J; bases not matched to a gene: 13. The CDR3: CASSARSGDVLSYEQYF. The CDR3 DNA is TGTGCCAGCAGCGCGCGGAGCGGGGACGTACTCTCCTACGAGCAGTACTTC.

V is TRBV3-1 (or the pseudogene TRBV3-2) and J is TRBJ2-3; 8 nucleotides agree with TRBD1. The V gene's germline CDR1 is LGHDT and CDR2 YNNKEL (reference sequence). Unmatched junction bases numbered 4, after V lost 4 bases and J lost 4 bases. The CDR3 covers 14 residues. In DNA form, the CDR3 reads TGTGCCAGCAGCCCAGGGGGCAGGGCAGATACGCAGTATTTT. Its protein product is CASSPGGRADTQYF.

This chain connects TRBV7-2 to TRBJ2-5; D call uncertain. The V end lost 0 bases, the J end lost 1 base, and 9 bases lay between the germline ends. Germline CDR1 is SGHTA and CDR2 is FQGNSA. The CDR3 loop spans 15 amino acids. DNA of the CDR3: TGTGCCAGCAGCTTAGCAGCAGGAACCCAAGAGACCCAGTACTTC. Translating it yields CASSLAAGTQETQYF.

This clone was observed a single time. The chain combines TRBV12-3 or TRBV12-4 with TRBJ1-1; D perhaps matches TRBD1 (5 bases). The CDR3 covers 11 residues. Trimming left V 2 bases short and J 7 bases short, with 5 bases between. This CDR3 is CASSLRGEAFF. The CDR3 region has the DNA TGTGCCAGCAGTTTAAGGGGTGAAGCTTTCTTT.

The gene calls are TRBV9 and TRBJ2-7; perhaps TRBD1 as D (5 bases). V gave up 7 bases and J gave up 5 bases, with 10 bases separating them. The CDR3 consists of 11 residues. Germline loops: CDR1 SGDLS, CDR2 YYNGEE. The CDR3 loop reads CASAQGHEQYF. CDR3 DNA sequence: TGTGCCAGCGCGCAGGGCCACGAGCAGTACTTC.

In its sample, this clone was seen a few times. The CDR3 loop is CASSEWVGQGGEGYTF. The CDR3 region has the DNA TGTGCCAGCAGTGAATGGGTGGGACAGGGCGGAGAGGGCTACACCTTC. This chain uses TRBV6-1 with TRBJ1-2, with 9 nucleotides matching TRBD1. CDR1 and CDR2 (germline): MNHNS, SASEGT. V lost 2 bases, J lost 8 bases, and 12 bases stayed unmatched. This CDR3 is built from 16 residues.

The genes are TRBV6-5 and TRBJ1-1; TRBD1 agrees at 7 bases. J gave up 4 bases and V 8 bases, and 7 bases lay outside the gene matches. Germline CDR1 MNHEY, CDR2 SVGAGI. The CDR3 has 13 amino acids. CDR3 nucleotides: TGTGCCAGCTCAGGGGGGCATTTCACTGAAGCTTTCTTT. Translating gives CASSGGHFTEAFF.

The count of this clone is one. The chain recombines TRBV30 with TRBJ1-1; 9 bases align to TRBD1. The CDR3 loop spans 12 amino acids. The ends lost 7 bases at V and 6 bases at J; junction bases unmatched: 6. Germline CDR1 GTSNPN, CDR2 SVGIG (reference sequence). The CDR3 is CASYRGQAEAFF. The CDR3, as DNA: TGTGCCTCCTACAGGGGGCAAGCTGAAGCTTTCTTT. Together with reference TRBV30 and TRBJ1-1, the CDR3 gives the full variable domain: SQTIHQWPATLVQPVGSPLSLECTVEGTSNPNLYWYRQAAGRGLQLLFYSVGIGQISSEVPQNLSASRPQDRQFILSSKKLLLSDSGFYLCASYRGQAEAFFGQGTRLTVV.

This clone has only one observation. The CDR3 here is CATSDFPRDQPQHF. DNA of the CDR3: TGTGCCACCAGTGATTTTCCGAGGGATCAGCCCCAGCATTTT. The rearrangement links TRBV24-1 to TRBJ1-5; D ambiguous. CDR1 is KGHDR, CDR2 SFDVKD, per germline. The germline V and J ends were trimmed by 1 base and 5 bases, with 8 bases remaining between them. The CDR3 totals 14 residues.

A few counts support this clone. J is TRBJ1-1 and V is TRBV28; the D gene is possibly TRBD1 (5 bases). The germline CDR1 and CDR2 sequences are MDHEN and SYDVKM. V was clipped by 5 bases and J by 2 bases, with 15 bases between them. This CDR3 contains 15 residues. CDR3 sequence: CASSPPGGGNTEAFF. The DNA for the CDR3 is TGTGCCAGCAGTCCGCCGGGCGGGGGAAACACTGAAGCTTTCTTT.

As for this clone: One junction end disagrees with the germline gene, perhaps due to a read error. The chain links TRBV3-1 (or the pseudogene TRBV3-2) to TRBJ1-2, with 7 bases identical to TRBD1. Germline V gene data show CDR1 as LGHDT and CDR2 as YNNKEL (reference sequence). The CDR3 is 12 residues long. The CDR3 reads CASSQGAGTEDF. Here the CDR3 DNA reads TGTGCCAGCAGCCAAGGGGCCGGGACAGAAGACTTC.

The chain couples TRBV19 to TRBJ2-2, with 10 bases aligning to TRBD2. The J segment lost 7 bases and the V segment lost 7 bases, leaving 9 bases of the junction unmatched. The CDR3 loop spans 15 amino acids. Germline V lookup: CDR1 LNHDA, CDR2 SQIVND (reference sequence). In DNA form, the CDR3 reads TGTGCCAGTAATTTCCTAGCGGGAGTTGGCGGGGAGCTGTTTTTT. Translating it yields CASNFLAGVGGELFF. The full variable domain, completed using reference TRBV19 and TRBJ2-2, is DGGITQSPKYLFRKEGQNVTLSCEQNLNHDAMYWYRQDPGQGLRLIYYSQIVNDFQKGDIAEGYSVSREKKESFPLTVTSAQKNPTAFYLCASNFLAGVGGELFFGEGSRLTVL.

The chain has TRBV5-4 and TRBJ2-1; tentatively, D is TRBD2 (6 bases). Germline V gives CDR1 SGHNT, CDR2 YYREEE (reference sequence). The CDR3 loop spans 17 amino acids. V shed 4 bases and J shed 6 bases, with 23 bases lying between them. The CDR3 DNA reads as TGTGCCAGCAGCCCCGGCTACCCGGGAGTGCTTTCCAATGAGCAGTTCTTC. This translates into CASSPGYPGVLSNEQFF.

A single count supports this clone. The chain uses TRBV30 and TRBJ1-1; D unresolved. Germline V lookup: CDR1 GTSNPN, CDR2 SVGIG (reference sequence). CDR3 length equals 14 residues. Trimming pared 4 bases from V and 6 bases from J, leaving 18 bases between. DNA of the CDR3: TGTGCCTGGACCCGGGGTCTCGGTATCTCTGAAGCTTTCTTT. Its translation is CAWTRGLGISEAFF.

This chain links TRBV14 with TRBJ1-1; D call uncertain. Per the germline V gene, CDR1 is SGHDN and CDR2 is FVKESK. V lost 1 base to trimming and J lost 5 bases, with 2 bases between them. This CDR3 has 11 amino acids. The CDR3 sequence: CASSQVTEAFF. The CDR3 DNA reads TGTGCCAGCAGCCAAGTAACTGAAGCTTTCTTT.

The rearrangement joins TRBV6-2 or TRBV6-3 to TRBJ1-5; D is ambiguous. The CDR3 is 17 amino acids. Germline V gene lookup returns CDR1 MNHEY and CDR2 SVGEGT. Deletions cut 4 bases from V and 3 bases from J, with 19 bases between. In nucleotides, the CDR3 is TGTGCCAGCAGTTCCCGACGTGGGCCGGGGAACAATCAGCCCCAGCATTTT. This encodes CASSSRRGPGNNQPQHF.

This clone was counted a few times. This chain links TRBV10-3 with TRBJ1-1; a weak D match, TRBD1 (5 bases). Between the trimmed V and J ends, which lost 2 bases and 10 bases, there was a span of 14 bases. CDR3 length: 13 amino acids. The germline CDR1 and CDR2 sequences are ENHRY and SYGVKD. CDR3 protein: CAISERLGVGAFF. The CDR3 nucleotides read TGTGCCATCAGTGAGCGTTTAGGGGTGGGAGCTTTCTTT.